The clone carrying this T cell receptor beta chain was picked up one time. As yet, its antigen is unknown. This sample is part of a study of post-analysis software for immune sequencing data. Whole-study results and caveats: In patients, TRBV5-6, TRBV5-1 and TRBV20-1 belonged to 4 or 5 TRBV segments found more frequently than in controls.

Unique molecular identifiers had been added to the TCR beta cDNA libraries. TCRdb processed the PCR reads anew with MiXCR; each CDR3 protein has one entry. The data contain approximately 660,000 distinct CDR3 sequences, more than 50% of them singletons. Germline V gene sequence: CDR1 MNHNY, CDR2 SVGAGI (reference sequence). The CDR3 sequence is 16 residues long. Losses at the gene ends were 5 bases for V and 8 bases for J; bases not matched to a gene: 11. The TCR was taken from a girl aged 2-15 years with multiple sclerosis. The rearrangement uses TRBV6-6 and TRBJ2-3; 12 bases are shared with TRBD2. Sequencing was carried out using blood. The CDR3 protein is CASSNPSGGAHVTQYF. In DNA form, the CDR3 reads TGTGCCAGCAGTAACCCTAGCGGGGGGGCTCATGTTACGCAGTATTTT.